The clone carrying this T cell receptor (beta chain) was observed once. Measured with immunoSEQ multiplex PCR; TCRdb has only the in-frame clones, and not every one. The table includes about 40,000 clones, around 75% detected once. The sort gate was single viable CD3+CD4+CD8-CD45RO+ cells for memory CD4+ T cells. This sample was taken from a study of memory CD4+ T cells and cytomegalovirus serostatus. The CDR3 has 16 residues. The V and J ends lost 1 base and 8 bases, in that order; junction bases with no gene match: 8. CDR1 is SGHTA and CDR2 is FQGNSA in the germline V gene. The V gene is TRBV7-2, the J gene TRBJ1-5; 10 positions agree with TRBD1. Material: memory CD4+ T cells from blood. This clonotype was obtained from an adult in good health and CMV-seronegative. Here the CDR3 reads CASSLGGTGVTEPQHF. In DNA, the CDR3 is TGTGCCAGCAGCTTAGGGGGGACAGGGGTTACGGAGCCCCAGCATTTT.